What follows are 6 T cell receptor beta chains derived from one specimen sequenced in a study of graft-versus-host responses after intestinal transplantation. Some clones are missing from TCRdb's copy, which holds only in-frame ones; the method was immunoSEQ multiplex PCR. The sample carries 90,000 to 130,000 clones, around 94% recorded once. These receptors' targets are unknown. The specimen comprised unstimulated CD4+ T cells sorted from spleen or lymph node cells, sampled before transplant. These receptors came from a human donor who was the organ donor for an intestinal transplant.

The V call is TRBV11-2, the J call TRBJ2-7; 11 bases match TRBD2. V was pared by 2 bases and J by 4 bases, with 4 bases of the junction left unmatched. Germline values: CDR1 SGHAT, CDR2 FQNNGV. CDR3 length: 15 amino acids. CDR3 in amino acids: CASSLIAGGGYEQYF. In DNA, the CDR3 is TGTGCCAGCAGCTTAATAGCGGGAGGGGGTTACGAGCAGTACTTC. Together with reference TRBV11-2 and TRBJ2-7, the CDR3 gives the full variable domain: EAGVAQSPRYKIIEKRQSVAFWCNPISGHATLYWYQQILGQGPKLLIQFQNNGVVDDSQLPKDRFSAERLKGVDSTLKIQPAKLEDSAVYLCASSLIAGGGYEQYFGPGTRLTVT.

The V gene is TRBV28, the J gene TRBJ2-7; TRBD1 agrees at 8 bases. The junction had 9 bases not matched to a gene; V was cut back by 5 bases and J by 3 bases. CDR1 is MDHEN and CDR2 is SYDVKM in the germline V gene. This CDR3 comprises 15 residues. CDR3 loop: CASSIRTGSYYEQYF. The CDR3 DNA reads as TGTGCCAGCAGTATACGGACAGGGTCCTACTACGAGCAGTACTTC.

J is TRBJ2-3 and V is TRBV4-2; a weak D match, TRBD1 (6 bases). Germline lookup yields CDR1 LGHNA and CDR2 YNFKEQ. V was trimmed by 0 bases and J by 0 bases, leaving 7 bases between them. The CDR3 contains 15 residues. The CDR3 loop reads CASSQEGQSTDTQYF. In DNA, the CDR3 is TGTGCCAGCAGCCAAGAAGGACAGAGCACAGATACGCAGTATTTT.

The table lists this clone with a count of one. The chain uses TRBV4-2 and TRBJ1-2, with D perhaps TRBD1 (6 bases). The CDR3 covers 15 residues. Germline lookup yields CDR1 LGHNA and CDR2 YNFKEQ. Deletions cut 1 base from V and 2 bases from J, with 11 bases between. CDR3 region: CASSQGQDLNYGYTF. As DNA, the CDR3 is TGTGCCAGCAGCCAAGGACAGGACTTAAACTATGGCTACACCTTC.

The rearrangement joins TRBV19 to TRBJ2-5; D is perhaps TRBD2 (5 bases). V was clipped by 2 bases and J by 2 bases, with 12 bases between them. There are 15 residues in the CDR3. In germline, CDR1 is LNHDA, CDR2 SQIVND (reference sequence). The CDR3 sequence: CASSILRGLQETQYF. The CDR3 nucleotides read TGTGCCAGTAGTATACTGCGAGGGTTACAAGAGACCCAGTACTTC.

As for this clone: Since the CDR3 does not end with the conserved phenylalanine or tryptophan, this likely comes from a read error. The genes are TRBV7-2 and TRBJ1-1; TRBD1 might be the D (5 bases). Trimming stripped 4 bases from V and 8 bases from J, with 17 bases between. There are 14 residues in the CDR3. Germline V gene data show CDR1 as SGHTA and CDR2 as FQGNSA. The CDR3 region has the DNA TGTGCCAGCAGCTCTACCAGGGATGGAGGAGAAGCTTTCCTT. Its protein product is CASSSTRDGGEAFL.